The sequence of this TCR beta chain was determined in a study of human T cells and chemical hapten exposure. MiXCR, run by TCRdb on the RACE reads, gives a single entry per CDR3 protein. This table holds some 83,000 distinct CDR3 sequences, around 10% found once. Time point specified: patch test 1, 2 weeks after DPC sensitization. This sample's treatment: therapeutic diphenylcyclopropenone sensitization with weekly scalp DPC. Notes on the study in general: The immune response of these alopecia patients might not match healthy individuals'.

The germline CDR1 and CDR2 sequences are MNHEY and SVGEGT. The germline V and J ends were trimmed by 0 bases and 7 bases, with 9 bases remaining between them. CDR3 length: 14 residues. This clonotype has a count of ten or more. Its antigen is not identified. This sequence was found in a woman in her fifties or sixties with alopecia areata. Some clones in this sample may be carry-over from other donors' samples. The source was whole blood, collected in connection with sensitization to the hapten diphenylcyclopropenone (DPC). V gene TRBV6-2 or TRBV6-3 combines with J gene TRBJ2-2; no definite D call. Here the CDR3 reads CASSYSKGNGELFF. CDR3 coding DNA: TGTGCCAGCAGTTACTCGAAGGGAAACGGGGAGCTGTTTTTT.